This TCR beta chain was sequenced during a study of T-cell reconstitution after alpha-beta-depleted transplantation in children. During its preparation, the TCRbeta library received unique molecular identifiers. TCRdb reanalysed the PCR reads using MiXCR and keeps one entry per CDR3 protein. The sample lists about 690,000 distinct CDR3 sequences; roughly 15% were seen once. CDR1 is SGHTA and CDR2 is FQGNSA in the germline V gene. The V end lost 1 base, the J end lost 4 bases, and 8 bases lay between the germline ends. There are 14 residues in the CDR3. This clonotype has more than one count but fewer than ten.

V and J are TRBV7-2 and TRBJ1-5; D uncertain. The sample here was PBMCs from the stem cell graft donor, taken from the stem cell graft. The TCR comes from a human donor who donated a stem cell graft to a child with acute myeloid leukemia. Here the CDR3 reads CASSLVGQNQPQHF. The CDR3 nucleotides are TGTGCCAGCAGCTTAGTTGGGCAAAATCAGCCCCAGCATTTT.